A single T cell receptor beta chain is shown here with its context. V trimming: 4 bases; J trimming: 1 base; junction bases outside the gene matches: 3. Germline V CDR1 and CDR2: SEHNR, FQNEAQ (reference sequence). The CDR3 is made up of 14 amino acids. These data are taken from a study of control samples from healthy donors and cancer patients. Libraries were prepared by immunoSEQ multiplex PCR; TCRdb keeps only in-frame clonotypes and omits some of them. This sample has roughly 160,000 clones, with nearly 96% found just once. V gene TRBV7-9 combines with J gene TRBJ1-1, with 7 bases fitting TRBD1. Source material: blood. The source of this sequence is a woman aged 25 to 39 in good health. CDR3: CASSWQGGNTEAFF. CDR3 DNA: TGTGCCAGCAGCTGGCAGGGGGGGAACACTGAAGCTTTCTTT.